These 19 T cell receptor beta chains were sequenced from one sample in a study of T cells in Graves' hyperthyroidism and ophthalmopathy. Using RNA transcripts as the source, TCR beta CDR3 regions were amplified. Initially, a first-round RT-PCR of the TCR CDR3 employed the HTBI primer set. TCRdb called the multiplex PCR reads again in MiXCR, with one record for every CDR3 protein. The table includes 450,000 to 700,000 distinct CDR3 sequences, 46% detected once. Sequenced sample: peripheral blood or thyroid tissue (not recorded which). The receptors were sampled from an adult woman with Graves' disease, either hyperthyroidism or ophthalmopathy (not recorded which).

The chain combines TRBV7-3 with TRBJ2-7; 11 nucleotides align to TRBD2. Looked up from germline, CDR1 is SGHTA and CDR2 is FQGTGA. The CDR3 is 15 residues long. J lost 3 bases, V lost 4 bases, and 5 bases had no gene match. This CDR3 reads CASSWTGLADYEQYF. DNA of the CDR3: TGTGCCAGCAGCTGGACGGGACTAGCGGACTACGAGCAGTACTTC.

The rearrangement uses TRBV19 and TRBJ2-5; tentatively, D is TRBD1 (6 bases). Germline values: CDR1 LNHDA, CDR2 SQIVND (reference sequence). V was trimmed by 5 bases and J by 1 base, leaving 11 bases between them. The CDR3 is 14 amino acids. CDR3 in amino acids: CASSSDRRQETQYF. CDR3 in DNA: TGTGCCAGTAGTTCCGACAGGCGCCAAGAGACCCAGTACTTC.

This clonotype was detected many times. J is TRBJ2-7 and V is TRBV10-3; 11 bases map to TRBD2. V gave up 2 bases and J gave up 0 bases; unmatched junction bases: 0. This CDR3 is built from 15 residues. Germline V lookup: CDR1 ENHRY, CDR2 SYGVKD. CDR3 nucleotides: TGTGCCATCAGTGAGGGGACTAGCGGCTCCTACGAGCAGTACTTC. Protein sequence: CAISEGTSGSYEQYF.

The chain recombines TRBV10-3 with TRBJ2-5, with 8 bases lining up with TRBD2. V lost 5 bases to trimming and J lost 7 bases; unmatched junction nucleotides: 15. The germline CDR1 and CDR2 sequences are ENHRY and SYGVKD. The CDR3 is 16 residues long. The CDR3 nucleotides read TGTGCCATCAGTCAGAGGGACGCGGGGGGAAAGGGGACCCAGTACTTC. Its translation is CAISQRDAGGKGTQYF.

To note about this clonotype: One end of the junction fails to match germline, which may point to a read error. The CDR3 sequence is CSGDTEAFF. The CDR3 DNA reads as TGCAGTGGAGACACCGAAGCTTTCTTT. The chain couples TRBV20-1 to TRBJ1-1; D uncertain. Germline CDR1 and CDR2: DFQATT and SNEGSKA (reference sequence). The CDR3 runs 9 residues.

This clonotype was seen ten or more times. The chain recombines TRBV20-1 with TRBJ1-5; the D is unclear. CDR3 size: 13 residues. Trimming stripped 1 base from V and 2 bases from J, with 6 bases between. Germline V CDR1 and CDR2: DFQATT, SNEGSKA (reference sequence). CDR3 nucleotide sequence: TGCAGTGCTAGAGGGGGTGGCAATCAGCCCCAGCATTTT. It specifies CSARGGGNQPQHF.

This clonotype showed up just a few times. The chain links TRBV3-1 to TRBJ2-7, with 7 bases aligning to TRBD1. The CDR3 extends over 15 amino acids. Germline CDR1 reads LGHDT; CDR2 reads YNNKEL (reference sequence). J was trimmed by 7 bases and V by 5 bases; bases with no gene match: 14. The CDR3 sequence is CASSSRRDRLREQYF. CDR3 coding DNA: TGTGCCAGCAGCTCCCGCCGGGACAGACTACGAGAGCAGTACTTC.

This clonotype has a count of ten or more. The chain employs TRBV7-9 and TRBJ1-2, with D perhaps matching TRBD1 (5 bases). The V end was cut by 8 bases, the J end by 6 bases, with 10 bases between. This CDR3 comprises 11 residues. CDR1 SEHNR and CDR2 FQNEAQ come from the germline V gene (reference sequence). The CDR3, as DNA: TGTGCCAGCTCGGGGGGGGATGGCTACACCTTC. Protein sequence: CASSGGDGYTF.

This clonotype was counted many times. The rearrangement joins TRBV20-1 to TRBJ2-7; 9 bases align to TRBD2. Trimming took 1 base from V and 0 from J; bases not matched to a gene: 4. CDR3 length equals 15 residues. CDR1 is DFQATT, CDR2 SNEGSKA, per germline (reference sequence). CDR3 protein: CSARGAAGGSYEQYF. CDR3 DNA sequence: TGCAGTGCTAGAGGCGCAGCGGGAGGCTCCTACGAGCAGTACTTC.

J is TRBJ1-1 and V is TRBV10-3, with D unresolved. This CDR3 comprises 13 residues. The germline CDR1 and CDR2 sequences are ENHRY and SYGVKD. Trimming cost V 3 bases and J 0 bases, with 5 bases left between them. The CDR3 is CAISDGMNTEAFF. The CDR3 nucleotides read TGTGCCATCAGTGATGGGATGAACACTGAAGCTTTCTTT.

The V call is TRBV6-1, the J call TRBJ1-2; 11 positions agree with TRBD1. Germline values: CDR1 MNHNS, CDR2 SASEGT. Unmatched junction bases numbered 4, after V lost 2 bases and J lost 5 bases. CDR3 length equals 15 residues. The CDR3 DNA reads TGTGCCAGCAGTGAAAGGACAGGGGGCTTTTATGGCTACACCTTC. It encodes CASSERTGGFYGYTF.

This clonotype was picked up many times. CDR3: CSARAPDRENQPQHF. In DNA form, the CDR3 reads TGCAGTGCTAGAGCGCCGGACAGGGAGAATCAGCCCCAGCATTTT. The V and J genes are TRBV20-1 and TRBJ1-5, with 8 bases matching TRBD1. The germline V gene has CDR1 DFQATT and CDR2 SNEGSKA (reference sequence). V gave up 1 base and J gave up 4 bases; unmatched junction bases: 6. The CDR3 consists of 15 residues.

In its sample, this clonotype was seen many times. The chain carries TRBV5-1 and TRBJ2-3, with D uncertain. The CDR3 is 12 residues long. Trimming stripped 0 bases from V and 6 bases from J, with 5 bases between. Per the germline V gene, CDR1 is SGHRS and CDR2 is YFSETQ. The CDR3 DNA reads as TGCGCCAGCAGCTTGGACGGGGATACGCAGTATTTT. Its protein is CASSLDGDTQYF.

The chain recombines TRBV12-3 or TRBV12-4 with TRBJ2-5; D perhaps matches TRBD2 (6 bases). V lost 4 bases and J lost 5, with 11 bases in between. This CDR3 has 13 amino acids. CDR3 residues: CASSWPEGETQYF. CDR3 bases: TGTGCCAGCAGTTGGCCGGAGGGGGAGACCCAGTACTTC.

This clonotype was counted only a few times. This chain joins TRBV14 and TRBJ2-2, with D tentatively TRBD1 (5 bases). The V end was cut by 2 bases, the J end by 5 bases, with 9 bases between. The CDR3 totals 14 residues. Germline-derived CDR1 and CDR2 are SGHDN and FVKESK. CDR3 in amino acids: CASSQQKGTGELFF. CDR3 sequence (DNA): TGTGCCAGCAGCCAACAAAAGGGGACCGGGGAGCTGTTTTTT.

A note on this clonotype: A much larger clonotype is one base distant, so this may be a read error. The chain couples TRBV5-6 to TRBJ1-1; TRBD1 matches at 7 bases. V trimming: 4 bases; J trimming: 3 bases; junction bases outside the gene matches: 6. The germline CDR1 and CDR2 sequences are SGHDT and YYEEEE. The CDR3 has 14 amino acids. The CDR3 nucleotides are TGTGCCAGCAGCCCCGACAGGGTTCACACTGAAGCTTTCTTT. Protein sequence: CASSPDRVHTEAFF.

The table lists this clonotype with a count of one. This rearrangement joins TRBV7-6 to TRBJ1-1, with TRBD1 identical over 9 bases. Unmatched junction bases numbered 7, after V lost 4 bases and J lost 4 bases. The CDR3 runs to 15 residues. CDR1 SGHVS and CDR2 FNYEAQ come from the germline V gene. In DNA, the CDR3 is TGTGCCAGCAGCTATGAACAGGGGGCGGGCACTGAAGCTTTCTTT. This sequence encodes CASSYEQGAGTEAFF.

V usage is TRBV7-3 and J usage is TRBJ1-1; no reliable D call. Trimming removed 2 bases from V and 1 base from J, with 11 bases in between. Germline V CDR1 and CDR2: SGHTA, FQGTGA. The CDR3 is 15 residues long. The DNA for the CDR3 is TGTGCCAGCAGCTTAGGTGTCGGAGCGAACACTGAAGCTTTCTTT. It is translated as CASSLGVGANTEAFF.

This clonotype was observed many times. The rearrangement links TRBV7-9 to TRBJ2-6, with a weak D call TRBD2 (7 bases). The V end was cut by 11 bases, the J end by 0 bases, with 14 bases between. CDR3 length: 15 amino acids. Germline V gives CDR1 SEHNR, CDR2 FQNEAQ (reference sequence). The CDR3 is CALGGVRSGANVLTF. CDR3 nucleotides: TGTGCCTTAGGGGGGGTGCGCTCTGGGGCCAACGTCCTGACTTTC.